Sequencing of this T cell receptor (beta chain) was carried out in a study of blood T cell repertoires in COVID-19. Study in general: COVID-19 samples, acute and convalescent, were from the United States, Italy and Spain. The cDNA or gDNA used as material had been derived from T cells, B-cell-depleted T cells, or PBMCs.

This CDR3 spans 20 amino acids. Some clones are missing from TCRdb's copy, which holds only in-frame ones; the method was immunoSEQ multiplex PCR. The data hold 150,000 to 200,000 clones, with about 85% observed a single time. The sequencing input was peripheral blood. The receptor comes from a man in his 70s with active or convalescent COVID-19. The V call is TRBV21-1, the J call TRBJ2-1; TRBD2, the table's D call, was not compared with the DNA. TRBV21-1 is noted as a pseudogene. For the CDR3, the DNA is TGTGCCAGCAAAGCGGGACTTGGGCGACTAGCGGGAAGTTCGAGTAATGAGCAGTTCTTC. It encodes CASKAGLGRLAGSSSNEQFF.